This T cell receptor (beta chain) was found in a study of prognosis after radiotherapy for stage I lung cancer. Turning to the study itself: Newly diagnosed primary stage I lung tumors were present in about 15 patients, and oligometastatic NSCLC after surgical resection of the primary tumor was present in a handful of patients. A few patients developed post-radiotherapy distant metastases at median around seven months; roughly 14 had no significant progression. Enrolled patients (roughly 13 men, roughly six women) had a median age of nearly 75 years and an age range of about 50 to 85 years.

This CDR3 spans 15 amino acids. V was clipped by 5 bases and J by 0 bases, with 14 bases between them. Germline V gene data show CDR1 as MNHEY and CDR2 as SMNVEV (reference sequence). Notes on the study in general: Lower values of Shannon entropy after stereotactic body radiation therapy were seen in patients who developed distant metastases.

In its sample, this clonotype was seen many times. Antigen specificity is unknown. Two-round multiplex PCR amplified TCR beta CDR3 from genomic DNA. Used in first-round PCR were primers specific to each TRBV and TRBJ gene. TCRdb ran MiXCR on the multiplex PCR reads and lists one entry per CDR3 protein. Of about 31,000 distinct CDR3 sequences in the sample, about 32% were seen once. The clonotype was recovered from a donor aged 50 or older with non-small cell lung cancer. The chain joins TRBV27 to TRBJ2-7, with D unclear. The starting material was PBMCs, obtained before or after stereotactic body radiation therapy (not recorded which). DNA for the CDR3: TGTGCCAGCAGTCAATACTCCGGCGGCTCCTACGAGCAGTACTTC. It is translated as CASSQYSGGSYEQYF.